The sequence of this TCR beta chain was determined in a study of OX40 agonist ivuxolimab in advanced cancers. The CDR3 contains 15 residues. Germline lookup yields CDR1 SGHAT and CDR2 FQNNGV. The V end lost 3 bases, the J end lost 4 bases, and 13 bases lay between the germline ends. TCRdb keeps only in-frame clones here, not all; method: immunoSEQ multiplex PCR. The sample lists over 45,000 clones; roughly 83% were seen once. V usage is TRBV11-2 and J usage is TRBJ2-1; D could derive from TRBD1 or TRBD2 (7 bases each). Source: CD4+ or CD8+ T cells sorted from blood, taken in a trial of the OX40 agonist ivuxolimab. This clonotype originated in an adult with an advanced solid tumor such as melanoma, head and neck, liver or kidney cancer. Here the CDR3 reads CASSFNRGGYNEQFF. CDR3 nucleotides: TGTGCCAGCAGCTTCAACAGGGGAGGGTACAATGAGCAGTTCTTC.